This paragraph covers one T cell receptor beta chain sequence. This clone's antigen is unknown. Base qualities are not recorded, but no much larger clone differs from it by a single base. The germline V gene (reference sequence) sets CDR1 to SGHNT and CDR2 to YYREEE. The junction carries 16 bases between V and J, which are trimmed by 0 bases and 7 bases respectively. The CDR3 sequence holds 15 residues, the cysteine and phenylalanine included. The entry retains the CDR3 DNA only, 45 bases that are in frame from base 1. TCRbeta CDR3 regions were amplified from genomic DNA by means of the immunoSEQ Assay, a bias-controlled multiplex PCR. The original methods were these. The number of nucleated cells in each sample was estimated from the amplification of reference gene primers within the assay. Sequence reads were collapsed and filtered to measure the absolute abundance of every unique TCRbeta CDR3 rearrangement. For each sample, productive Simpson clonality was calculated by taking the square root of Simpson's diversity index across productive rearrangements. Entries here come from immuneACCESS through TCRdb and include only in-frame sequences with V and J called. Some clones fail to appear in such tables; in the studies checked, an unresolved V gene covers under half of the shortfall, and the cause of the remainder is unknown. V and J calls plus clone size are reproduced from that table; the DNA served to infer D and trimming. The sample records around 40,000 clones, 85% of which are singletons. In total, the top ten clones hold 9.9% of the sample.

These data are taken from a study of blood T cell repertoires in COVID-19 (dated by TCRdb to between 2020 and 2021). Context from the whole study: Samples from collaborators originated in the United States, Italy and Spain and spanned both the acute and convalescent phases of COVID-19. The prospective study material was composed of cDNA or gDNA derived from T cells, B-cell-depleted T cells, or PBMCs. Subjects who had been exposed to COVID-19, were actively infected with it, or had recovered from it provided the deeply sampled blood TCRbeta repertoires that made up the dataset. The repertoires were made available in a free public database intended to serve as a resource for research on the immune response to SARS-CoV-2. The samples were drawn from the first 160 participants of the ongoing ImmuneRACE study and from 1,254 subjects provided by 6 global collaborators. The sample metadata nearly always contained a de-identified subject ID, COVID-19 status, age in years and sex. Where available, HLA class I and class II types were taken from metadata supplied by the sample provider and were not determined by assay-based typing. The paper as a whole reports these results and caveats: The amount of clinical and demographic metadata varied by source and participant and was provided uncurated.

Collaborating institutions collected whole blood in K2EDTA tubes following their own protocols. For TCRbeta analysis, collaborator samples were shipped as frozen whole blood, as isolated PBMCs, or as DNA extracted from either sample type. Specimen: peripheral blood. This receptor was identified in a human donor in a cohort sampled during active COVID-19. The sequence joins TRBV5-4 to TRBJ1-2; there is no confident call for the D gene. This receptor has the CDR3 CASSLDPQAPRGYTF. The nucleotides are TGTGCCAGCAGCTTGGACCCTCAGGCACCTCGTGGCTACACCTTC.